The T cell receptor beta chain under discussion was sequenced for a study of beta chain features in type 1 diabetes. Whole-study context: Examination covered some 110,000,000 sorted cells spanning all samples. General observations from the study: Shorter TCRB CDR3s, moderately but significantly so, were found in Type 1 diabetes patients in all four CD4+ subsets.

TCRB transcripts that were expressed got sequenced, as all of the isolated RNA had been reverse transcribed. Repertoires were generated with immunoSEQ multiplex PCR, while TCRdb's copy carries only in-frame clones and drops some. The data hold more than 300,000 clones, with more than 12% observed a single time. CD4+ naive, central memory, regulatory and stem cell-like memory cells were sorted via CD45RO/CCR7/CD25/CD127/CD95/CD27. Each sorted population was over 98% pure. Comments on this clone: Antigen unknown.

V was cut by 8 bases and J by 0 bases, with 14 bases left in between. There are 14 residues in the CDR3. CDR1 is SGHRS and CDR2 is YFSETQ in the germline V gene. The chain joins TRBV5-1 to TRBJ1-1; no reliable D call. The sample comprised naive CD4+ T cells from blood. This sequence originates from a woman aged 18-30 years in good health. CDR3 nucleotides: TGCGCCAGTTCCCAGGTCGACCTGAACACTGAAGCTTTCTTT. This encodes CASSQVDLNTEAFF.